This paragraph reports one TCR beta chain. Antigen specificity is unknown. In the same sample, other DNA sequences code for this CDR3. The data belong to a study of shared clonotypes between healthy human individuals. Study-wide points: Sampling covered blood only; tissue repertoires likely differ. Rarefaction revealed incomplete sorted-subset sequencing despite large depth.

Assay: immunoSEQ multiplex PCR; the TCRdb copy retains only in-frame clones and omits some. The sample consists of roughly 2 million clones, about 95% of them appearing once. Naive CD8 cells comprised CD45RO-negative, CCR7-positively selected cells, excluding terminally differentiated effector memory CD45RA+ cells. The germline CDR1 and CDR2 sequences are SEHNR and FQNEAQ (reference sequence). The V and J ends lost 5 bases and 2 bases, in that order; junction bases with no gene match: 3. The CDR3 loop spans 15 amino acids. The chain links TRBV7-9 to TRBJ2-7, with 13 bases fitting TRBD2. This receptor was identified in a man younger than 30 in good health. The sequenced sample was naive CD8+ T cells sorted from blood. The CDR3 coding sequence is TGTGCCAGCAGCCTAGGGACTAGCGGGACCTACGAGCAGTACTTC. Its translation: CASSLGTSGTYEQYF.